Below, one T cell receptor beta chain is given with its context. The data were taken from a study of T cell changes during pregnancy in multiple sclerosis. Germline CDR1 MNHEY, CDR2 SMNVEV (reference sequence). After removal of 5 bases from V and 6 bases from J, the junction contained 11 bases not matched to a gene. CDR3 size: 15 residues. Generated by immunoSEQ multiplex PCR, the TCRdb table keeps only in-frame clones and is missing some. Here the sample spans tens of thousands of clones, approximately 90% being singletons. This receptor was taken from a female donor in good health, enrolled as a control in a pregnancy study. This specimen was peripheral blood, taken in the first trimester of pregnancy. The V call is TRBV27, the J call TRBJ2-5; 8 nucleotides match TRBD1. The CDR3, as DNA: TGTGCCAGCAGTGCGGACAGGGCAGGGGAAAAGACCCAGTACTTC. Residues: CASSADRAGEKTQYF.